This T cell receptor (beta chain) was recovered during a study of CD8 T cells in Susac syndrome. This CDR3 region has 14 residues. The germline CDR1 and CDR2 sequences are SGHAT and FQNNGV. The V and J ends lost 6 bases and 2 bases respectively, with 13 bases between them. High-throughput TCR beta sequencing covered peripheral CD8+ and CD4+ T cells. It was negative isolation that provided the CD8+ and CD4+ T cells, whereas TEMRA cells were enriched by FACS. cDNA came from roughly 0.47 to 1 ug RNA primed by random hexamers. The TCR beta CDR3 was amplified by immunoSEQ multiplex PCR across 54 Vbeta, 13 Jbeta. TCRdb itself ran the immunoSEQ multiplex PCR reads through MiXCR, one entry per CDR3 protein. This sample yields around 130,000 distinct CDR3 sequences, of which around 91% are seen a single time; approximately 0.24% belongs to the top ten.

This receptor was identified in a human donor with multiple sclerosis. The sample comprised CD8+ T cells from PBMCs. The rearrangement links TRBV11-2 to TRBJ1-2, with D possibly TRBD1 on 6 matching bases. As DNA, the CDR3 is TGTGCCAGCAGATGGGGTACAGGGAACTATGGCTACACCTTC. It codes for CASRWGTGNYGYTF.